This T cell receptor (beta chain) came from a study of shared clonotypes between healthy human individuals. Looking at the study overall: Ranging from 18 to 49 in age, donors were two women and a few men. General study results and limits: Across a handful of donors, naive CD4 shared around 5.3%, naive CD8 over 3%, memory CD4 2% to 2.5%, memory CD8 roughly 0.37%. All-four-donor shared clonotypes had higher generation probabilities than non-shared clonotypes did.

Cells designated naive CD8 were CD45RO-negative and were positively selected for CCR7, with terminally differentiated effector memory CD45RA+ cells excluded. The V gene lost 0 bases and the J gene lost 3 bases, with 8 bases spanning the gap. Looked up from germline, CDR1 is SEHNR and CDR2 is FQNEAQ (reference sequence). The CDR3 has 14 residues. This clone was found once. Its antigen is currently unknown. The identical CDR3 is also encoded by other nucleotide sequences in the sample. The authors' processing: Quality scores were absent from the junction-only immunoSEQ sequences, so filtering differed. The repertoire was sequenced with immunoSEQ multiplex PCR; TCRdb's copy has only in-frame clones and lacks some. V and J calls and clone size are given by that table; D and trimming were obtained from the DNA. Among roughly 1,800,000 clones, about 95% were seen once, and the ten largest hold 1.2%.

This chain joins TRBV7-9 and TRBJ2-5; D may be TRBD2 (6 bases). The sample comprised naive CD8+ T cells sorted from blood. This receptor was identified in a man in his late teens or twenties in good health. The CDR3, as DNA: TGTGCCAGCAGCTTAGCGGGGGGTAAAGAGACCCAGTACTTC. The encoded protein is CASSLAGGKETQYF.